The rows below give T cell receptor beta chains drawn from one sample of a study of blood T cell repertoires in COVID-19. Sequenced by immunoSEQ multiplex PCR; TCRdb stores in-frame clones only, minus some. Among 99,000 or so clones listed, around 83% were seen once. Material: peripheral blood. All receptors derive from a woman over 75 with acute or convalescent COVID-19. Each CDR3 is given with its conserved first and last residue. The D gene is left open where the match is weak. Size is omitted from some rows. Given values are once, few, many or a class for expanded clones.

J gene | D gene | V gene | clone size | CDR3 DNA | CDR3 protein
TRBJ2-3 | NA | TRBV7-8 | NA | TGTGCCAGCAGCCGGGGGACAACAGATACGCAGTATTTT | CASSRGTTDTQYF
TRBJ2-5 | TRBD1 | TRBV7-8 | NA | TGTGCCAGCAGCGGGGGGACAGGGGGGACCCAGTACTTC | CASSGGTGGTQYF
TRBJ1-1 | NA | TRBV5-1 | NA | TGCGCCAGCAGCTTTACCCAGGGGTCCACTGAAGCTTTCTTT | CASSFTQGSTEAFF
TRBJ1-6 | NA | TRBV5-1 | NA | TGCGCCAGCAGCTTGACAGGCAGCTCCTATAATTCACCCCTCCACTTT | CASSLTGSSYNSPLHF
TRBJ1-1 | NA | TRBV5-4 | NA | TGTGCCGTACGGGGGGGAGGACGGAACACTGAAGCTTTCTTT | CAVRGGGRNTEAFF
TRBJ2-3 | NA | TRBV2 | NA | TGTGCCAGCAGTGAAGGTAGCGTCACAGATACGCAGTATTTT | CASSEGSVTDTQYF
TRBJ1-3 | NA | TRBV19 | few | TGTGCCAGTAGTTCGACAGTGCCTGGAAACACCATATATTTT | CASSSTVPGNTIYF
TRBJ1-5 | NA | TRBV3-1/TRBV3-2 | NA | TGTGCCAGCAGCCCGACAGACTGGGGTGGGCAGCCCCAGCATTTT | CASSPTDWGGQPQHF
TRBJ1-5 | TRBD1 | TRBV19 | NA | TGTGCCAGTAGTAGGACAGGGAGGAATCAGCCCCAGCATTTT | CASSRTGRNQPQHF
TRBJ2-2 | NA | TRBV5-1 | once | TGCGCCAGCAGCAAACCAGATCACACCGGGGAGCTGTTTTTT | CASSKPDHTGELFF
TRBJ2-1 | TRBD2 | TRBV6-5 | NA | TGTGCCAGCAGGGCTCGCGGGAGGCCCCCAAATGAGCAGTTCTTC | CASRARGRPPNEQFF
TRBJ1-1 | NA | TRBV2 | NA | TGTGCCAGCGACTGGACATTGAACACTGAAGCTTTCTTT | CASDWTLNTEAFF
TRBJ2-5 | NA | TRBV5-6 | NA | TGTGCCAGCCACCAAGGGAGACCCCAAGAGACCCAGTACTTC | CASHQGRPQETQYF
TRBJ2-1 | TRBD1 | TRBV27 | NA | TGTGCCAGCAGTTTATCAGCGAACAGGGGATATGAGCAGTTCTTC | CASSLSANRGYEQFF
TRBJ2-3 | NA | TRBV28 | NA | TGTGCCAGCAGTTTATCTCTTACGCAGTATTTT | CASSLSLTQYF
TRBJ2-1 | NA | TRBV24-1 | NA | TGTGCCACCAGTGATAGCACAGGATCCGGCAATGAGCAGTTCTTC | CATSDSTGSGNEQFF
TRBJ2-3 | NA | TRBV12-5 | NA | TGTGCTAGTGGTTTGGTACAGTACACAGATACGCAGTATTTT | CASGLVQYTDTQYF
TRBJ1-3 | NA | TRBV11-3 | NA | TGTGCCAGCAGCTCCCCGACAGAAGGAAACACCATATATTTT | CASSSPTEGNTIYF
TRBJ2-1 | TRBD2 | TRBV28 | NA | TGTGCCAGCACCCCGGGAAGCGGGAGACCCTACAATGAGCAGTTCTTC | CASTPGSGRPYNEQFF
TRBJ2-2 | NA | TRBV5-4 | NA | TGTGCCAGCAGCCACGGTGGAGTTGGAGGGTCCGGGGAGCTGTTTTTT | CASSHGGVGGSGELFF
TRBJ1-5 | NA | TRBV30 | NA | TGTGCCTGGAGTCCATCCGGAGGAAACAATCAGCCCCAGCATTTT | CAWSPSGGNNQPQHF
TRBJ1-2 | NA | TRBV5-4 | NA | TGTGCCAGCAGCACACCCACCGGGACACTATATGGCTACACCTTC | CASSTPTGTLYGYTF
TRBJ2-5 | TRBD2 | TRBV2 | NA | TGTGCCAGCAGTACACTAGCGGGAGGGCCAATCGAGACCCAGTACTTC | CASSTLAGGPIETQYF
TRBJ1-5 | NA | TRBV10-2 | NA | TGCGCCAGCTCTGGACAGTATAATCAGCCCCAGCATTTT | CASSGQYNQPQHF
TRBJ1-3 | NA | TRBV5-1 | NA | TGCGCCAGCAGCCCCATAGCGAGTTCTGGAAACACCATATATTTT | CASSPIASSGNTIYF
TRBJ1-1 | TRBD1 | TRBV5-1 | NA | TGCGCCAGCAGCTCTCTACCGGGACAGCTGAACACTGAAGCTTTCTTT | CASSSLPGQLNTEAFF
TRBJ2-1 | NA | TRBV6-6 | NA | TGTGCCTCCATGCTAGCGCCCTACAATGAGCAGTTCTTC | CASMLAPYNEQFF
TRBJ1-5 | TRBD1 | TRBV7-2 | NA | TGTGCCAGCAGCCCAGGGACAGGGAATCAGCCCCAGCATTTT | CASSPGTGNQPQHF
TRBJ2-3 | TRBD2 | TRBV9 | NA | TGTGCCAGCAATCTAGCGGAAACAGATACGCAGTATTTT | CASNLAETDTQYF
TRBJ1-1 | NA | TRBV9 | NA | TGTGCCAGCAGCGTCTCGGGGACTGAAGCTTTCTTT | CASSVSGTEAFF
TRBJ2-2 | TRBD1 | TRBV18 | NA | TGTGCCAGCTCACAGCAGGGGGCAGTCTCCACCGGGGAGCTGTTTTTT | CASSQQGAVSTGELFF
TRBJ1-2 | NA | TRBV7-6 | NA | TGTGCCAGCAGTTCGGGACTGGGTAACTATGGCTACACCTTC | CASSSGLGNYGYTF
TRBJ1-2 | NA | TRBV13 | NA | TGTGCCAGCAGCCCCGGAGGGAGCGATGGCTACACCTTC | CASSPGGSDGYTF
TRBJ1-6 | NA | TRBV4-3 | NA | TGCGCCAGCAGCCAAGATTGGGGGGGCTCCTCCTATAATTCACCCCTCCACTTT | CASSQDWGGSSYNSPLHF
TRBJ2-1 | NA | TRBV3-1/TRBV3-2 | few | TGTGCCAGCAGCCAAGTGGGACTCCCCAATCTTGAGCAGTTCTTC | CASSQVGLPNLEQFF
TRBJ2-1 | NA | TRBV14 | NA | TGTGCCAGCAGCCAAGGGCACCCCAATGAGCAGTTCTTC | CASSQGHPNEQFF
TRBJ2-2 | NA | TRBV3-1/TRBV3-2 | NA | TGTGCCAGCAGCCAAGCAGCGATGAACACCGGGGAGCTGTTTTTT | CASSQAAMNTGELFF
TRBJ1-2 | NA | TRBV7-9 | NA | TGTGCCAGCAGCCCTAGGGGCTATGGCTACACCTTC | CASSPRGYGYTF
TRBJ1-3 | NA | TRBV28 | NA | TGTGCCAGCAGTTTCAGGGAAGGGCTTATCTCTGGAAACACCATATATTTT | CASSFREGLISGNTIYF
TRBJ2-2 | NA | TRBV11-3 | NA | TGTGCCAGCAGCCCCAGTGGTAGCGGGAACACCGGGGAGCTGTTTTTT | CASSPSGSGNTGELFF
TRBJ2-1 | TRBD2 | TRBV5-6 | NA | TGTGCCAGCATCCTTAGCGGGAGACACAATGAGCAGTTCTTC | CASILSGRHNEQFF
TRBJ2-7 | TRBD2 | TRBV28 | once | TGTGCCAGCAGTCCACCGGGACTAGCGGTCTCCTACGAGCAGTACTTC | CASSPPGLAVSYEQYF
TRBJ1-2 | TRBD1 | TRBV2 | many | TGTGCCAGCAGGGGGGCAGGGGGCAACTATGGCTACACCTTC | CASRGAGGNYGYTF
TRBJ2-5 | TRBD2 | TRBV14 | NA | TGTGCCAGCAGCCAAGATCCCGGGGGGGAGACCCAGTACTTC | CASSQDPGGETQYF
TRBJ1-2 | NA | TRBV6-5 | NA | TGTGCGAGCGGACCGGGGGAAATGTTCTATGGCTACACCTTC | CASGPGEMFYGYTF
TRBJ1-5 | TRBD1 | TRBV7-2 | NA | TGTGCCAGCAGCCCCGAGACAGGGGCCGATCAGCCCCAGCATTTT | CASSPETGADQPQHF
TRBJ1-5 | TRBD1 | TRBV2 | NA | TGTGCCAGCGGACAGACAGGGTCCAATCAGCCCCAGCATTTT | CASGQTGSNQPQHF
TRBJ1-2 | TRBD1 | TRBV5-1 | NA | TGCGCCAGCAGCTTGGTTCCGACAGGGGATAGCTACACCTTC | CASSLVPTGDSYTF
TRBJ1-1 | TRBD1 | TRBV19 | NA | TGTGCCAGTAGTATTCCTAGGACAGGGGGCACTGAAGCTTTCTTT | CASSIPRTGGTEAFF
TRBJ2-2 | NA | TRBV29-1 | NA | TGCAGCGTTGCGGACTTGCGGAACACCGGGGAGCTGTTTTTT | CSVADLRNTGELFF
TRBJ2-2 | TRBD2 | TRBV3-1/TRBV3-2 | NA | TGTGCCAGCAGCCAGGGACTAGCGGGGATCACCGGGGAGCTGTTTTTT | CASSQGLAGITGELFF
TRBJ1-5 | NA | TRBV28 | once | TGTGCCAGCAGTTTAGTCCTCTCTCAACAACCCCAGCATTTT | CASSLVLSQQPQHF